Listed below are T cell receptor beta chains from one sample, sequenced in a study of blood T cell repertoires in COVID-19. Measured with immunoSEQ multiplex PCR; TCRdb has only the in-frame clones, and not every one. The sample records approximately 74,000 clones, approximately 85% being singletons. What was sequenced was peripheral blood. These receptors all stem from a man between 65 and 80 years old with acute or convalescent COVID-19. The CDR3 runs from the conserved cysteine through the conserved F or W. A D gene is named only where the DNA matches it firmly. Clone sizes are given selectively: once, few, many, or a class where the clone is expanded.

J gene	V gene	D gene	clone size	CDR3 protein	CDR3 DNA
TRBJ2-1	TRBV18	TRBD1	.	CASSPRTGGSNEQFF	TGTGCCAGCTCACCACGGACAGGGGGAAGCAATGAGCAGTTCTTC
TRBJ2-1	TRBV12-3/TRBV12-4	.	.	CASSRGVYEQFF	TGTGCCAGCAGCAGGGGCGTTTATGAGCAGTTCTTC
TRBJ1-1	TRBV29-1	TRBD1	.	CSGGDRVNTEAFF	TGCAGCGGGGGGGACAGGGTTAATACTGAAGCTTTCTTT
TRBJ2-1	TRBV28	.	.	CASSYSVGNEQFF	TGTGCCAGCAGTTACTCCGTTGGCAATGAGCAGTTCTTC
TRBJ1-1	TRBV5-1	TRBD1	.	CASSIPRQGDTEAFF	TGCGCCAGCAGCATCCCAAGACAGGGTGACACTGAAGCTTTCTTT
TRBJ2-1	TRBV10-3	TRBD2	once	CAISDLAGSGNEQFF	TGTGCCATCAGTGACCTAGCGGGGTCTGGAAATGAGCAGTTCTTC
TRBJ2-2	TRBV2	.	.	CASILNGGLGELFF	TGTGCCAGCATCCTAAACGGAGGCCTCGGGGAGCTGTTTTTT
TRBJ1-4	TRBV6-5	TRBD1	.	CASGQGQSRGEKLFF	TGTGCCAGCGGACAGGGACAGTCGAGGGGTGAAAAACTGTTTTTT
TRBJ2-3	TRBV9	.	.	CASSVVGAGTDTQYF	TGTGCCAGCAGCGTAGTAGGGGCGGGCACAGATACGCAGTATTTT
TRBJ2-3	TRBV19	.	.	CASTRTGDTQYF	TGTGCCAGTACCAGGACGGGGGATACGCAGTATTTT
TRBJ1-5	TRBV19	.	.	CASSIDPGVYSNQPQHF	TGTGCCAGTAGTATAGACCCAGGGGTTTATAGCAATCAGCCCCAGCATTTT
TRBJ1-5	TRBV19	.	few	CASSTGSRSNQPQHF	TGTGCCAGTAGTACAGGGTCGAGGAGCAATCAGCCCCAGCATTTT
TRBJ2-3	TRBV5-1	TRBD2	.	CASSVTSGADTQYF	TGCGCCAGCAGCGTGACTAGCGGAGCAGATACGCAGTATTTT
TRBJ2-3	TRBV19	.	once	CASCPGTLSTDTQYF	TGTGCCAGCTGCCCGGGGACTTTGAGCACAGATACGCAGTATTTT
TRBJ2-2	TRBV2	TRBD2	.	CASSPRRTGGQGTGELFF	TGTGCCAGCAGTCCGAGGCGGACGGGGGGGCAGGGCACCGGGGAGCTGTTTTTT
TRBJ1-1	TRBV6-5	.	.	CASSYGGSRATEAFF	TGTGCCAGCAGTTACGGGGGCAGTCGGGCCACTGAAGCTTTCTTT
TRBJ1-1	TRBV4-3	.	.	CASSQVYGEILDTEAFF	TGCGCCAGCAGCCAGGTCTACGGGGAGATTTTGGACACTGAAGCTTTCTTT
TRBJ1-6	TRBV27	.	.	CASSAYWSSYNSPLHF	TGTGCCAGCAGTGCCTACTGGAGCTCCTATAATTCACCCCTCCACTTT
TRBJ1-4	TRBV3-1/TRBV3-2	TRBD1	.	CASSQDVGQGALFF	TGTGCCAGCAGCCAAGATGTGGGACAGGGGGCACTGTTTTTT
TRBJ2-1	TRBV19	TRBD2	.	CASSIERTSGGNEQFF	TGTGCCAGTAGTATAGAGCGGACTAGCGGGGGCAATGAGCAGTTCTTC
TRBJ2-7	TRBV21-1	.	once	CASSKEGSVGLAGAYEQYF	TGTGCCAGCAGCAAAGAGGGTTCGGTGGGTCTAGCGGGAGCCTACGAGCAGTACTTC
TRBJ2-1	TRBV7-2	TRBD1	.	CASSLAGTGILNEQFF	TGTGCCAGCAGCTTAGCTGGGACAGGGATTCTCAATGAGCAGTTCTTC
TRBJ2-7	TRBV11-2	.	.	CASSLGDKYVSYEQYF	TGTGCCAGCAGCTTAGGAGACAAATACGTCTCCTACGAGCAGTACTTC
TRBJ2-3	TRBV5-1	.	.	CASSSDRRSTDTQYF	TGCGCCAGCAGCTCTGACAGGCGAAGCACAGATACGCAGTATTTT
TRBJ1-2	TRBV5-1	TRBD1	.	CASSAGDRHYYGYTF	TGCGCCTCCTCGGCGGGGGACAGGCATTACTATGGCTACACCTTC
TRBJ1-2	TRBV5-6	.	.	CASSQGGDYGYTF	TGTGCCAGCAGCCAAGGAGGGGACTATGGCTACACCTTC